A selection of T cell receptor beta chains follows, all from one sample in a study of cytotoxic CD8 clonotypes in ibrutinib-treated CLL. Using immunoSEQ multiplex PCR, the repertoire was profiled, and TCRdb retains in-frame clones only, with some absent. The data show about 140,000 clones, about 72% seen once. The sequences come from PBMCs, collected after 12 months of ibrutinib treatment. Source of these receptors: a human donor with chronic lymphocytic leukemia. The CDR3 runs from the conserved cysteine through the conserved F or W. A D gene is named only where the DNA matches it firmly. Clone size, where shown, is once, few, many, or a class for clones that have expanded.

TGCGCCAGCACCCCGGGAGATACGTACACTGAAGCTTTCTTT,CASTPGDTYTEAFF,NA,14,TRBJ1-1,TRBV5-1,NA
TGTGCCAGCAGCCAACGGGACCAAGAGACCCAGTACTTC,CASSQRDQETQYF,NA,13,TRBJ2-5,TRBV11-2,once
TGCAGCGTTGGCAAGGTCGGGGACACTGAAGCTTTCTTT,CSVGKVGDTEAFF,NA,13,TRBJ1-1,TRBV29-1,NA
TGCGCCAGCAGCCAGGCTCAGGGGGCGAGGACAGAGACCCAGTACTTC,CASSQAQGARTETQYF,TRBD1,16,TRBJ2-5,TRBV4-1,NA
TGTGCCAGCAGTGGACAGGGGAACACTGAAGCTTTCTTT,CASSGQGNTEAFF,TRBD1,13,TRBJ1-1,TRBV2,few
TGTGCCAGCAGCCAAGAGGAGTGGGACAGGGTCTACGAGCAGTACTTC,CASSQEEWDRVYEQYF,TRBD1,16,TRBJ2-7,TRBV4-2,NA
TGTGCCAGCAGTTTAGGGAACCAGAGGGGGGATTCACCCCTCCACTTT,CASSLGNQRGDSPLHF,NA,16,TRBJ1-6,TRBV27,NA
TGTGCCAGCAGTGCAGGGGCTGAAGATACGCAGTATTTT,CASSAGAEDTQYF,NA,13,TRBJ2-3,TRBV6-4,many
TGCAGCGTTCATCTGGGGGGGAGTTGGTCAGATACGCAGTATTTT,CSVHLGGSWSDTQYF,TRBD2,15,TRBJ2-3,TRBV29-1,once
TGTGCCAGCAGCTTAGGTCTAGCGGTAAATGAGCAGTTCTTC,CASSLGLAVNEQFF,TRBD2,14,TRBJ2-1,TRBV11-2,NA
TGTGCCAGCAGTGATAAGGGGGCGCCCCAGCATTTT,CASSDKGAPQHF,TRBD1,12,TRBJ1-5,TRBV27,NA
TGCGCCAGCAGCCAAGATCGGCGCAGCAACCTTAATTCACCCCTCCACTTT,CASSQDRRSNLNSPLHF,NA,17,TRBJ1-6,TRBV4-1,many
TGTGCCAGCAGTTGGCCTGGAATTTCGCCCCAGCATTTT,CASSWPGISPQHF,NA,13,TRBJ1-5,TRBV28,NA
TGCGCCAGCAGCCAAGACCGAACACAGGGGGGTTCCTACGAGCAGTACTTC,CASSQDRTQGGSYEQYF,TRBD1,17,TRBJ2-7,TRBV4-3,few
TGTGCCAGCAGAGGGGACAGTTCCACTGAAGCTTTCTTT,CASRGDSSTEAFF,TRBD1,13,TRBJ1-1,TRBV13,NA